The 25 T cell receptor beta chains in this list originate from one sample, sequenced in a study of cytomegalovirus exposure and HLA in healthy donors. Clones were read by immunoSEQ multiplex PCR, and TCRdb kept only the in-frame ones, dropping some. The table lists under 140,000 clones, around nine tenths of them singletons. The sequenced sample was PBMCs. These receptors were obtained from a woman aged 18-29 years in good health and CMV-seronegative.

The J gene is TRBJ1-1, the V gene TRBV21-1; TRBD1, the table's D call, was not compared with the DNA. TRBV21-1 is a pseudogene segment. The CDR3 is 14 residues long. CDR3 region: CASSKGRPVTEAFF. CDR3 sequence (DNA): TGTGCCAGCAGCAAAGGCAGGCCGGTCACTGAAGCTTTCTTT.

The gene calls are TRBV5-6 and TRBJ2-1; D is ambiguous. This CDR3 comprises 13 residues. Germline CDR1 and CDR2: SGHDT and YYEEEE. Trimming removed 0 bases from V and 5 bases from J, with 6 bases in between. The CDR3 spells CASSLDSHNEQFF. The DNA for the CDR3 is TGTGCCAGCAGCTTGGACAGTCACAATGAGCAGTTCTTC.

V and J are TRBV30 and TRBJ1-1; no reliable D call. V lost 2 bases and J 6 bases, leaving 10 bases between the germline ends. The CDR3 totals 12 residues. Looked up from germline, CDR1 is GTSNPN and CDR2 is SVGIG (reference sequence). CDR3 in amino acids: CAWSKIKPEAFF. The DNA for the CDR3 is TGTGCCTGGAGTAAAATTAAGCCTGAAGCTTTCTTT.

The chain recombines TRBV9 with TRBJ2-1; 11 nucleotides match TRBD2. This CDR3 region has 18 residues. The V gene's germline CDR1 is SGDLS and CDR2 YYNGEE. Trimming removed 7 bases from V and 5 bases from J; junction bases left unmatched: 17. The CDR3, as DNA: TGTGCCAGCTCCCAAACGGACACCGGGACTAGCGGCCACAATGAGCAGTTCTTC. Translation: CASSQTDTGTSGHNEQFF.

The V gene is TRBV9, the J gene TRBJ2-7; 7 bases are shared with TRBD1. Germline V lookup: CDR1 SGDLS, CDR2 YYNGEE. The CDR3 is 15 amino acids. J lost 0 bases, V lost 4 bases, and 7 bases had no gene match. The CDR3 sequence: CASSPPGQPSYEQYF. The DNA of the CDR3 is TGTGCCAGCAGCCCGCCGGGACAGCCCTCCTACGAGCAGTACTTC.

The chain is built from TRBV6-4 and TRBJ1-5; 7 bases are a match to TRBD1. The CDR3 loop spans 18 amino acids. V was clipped by 0 bases and J by 0 bases; unmatched bases: 8. Germline V gene lookup returns CDR1 MRHNA and CDR2 SNTAGT. DNA for the CDR3: TGTGCCAGCAGTGACTCGATGCCAGGGGGATATAGCAATCAGCCCCAGCATTTT. It translates to CASSDSMPGGYSNQPQHF.

DNA of the CDR3: TGCAGCGTTGGGAGCTACGAGCAGTACTTC. It yields the protein CSVGSYEQYF. The chain recombines TRBV29-1 with TRBJ2-7; the D is unclear. This CDR3 comprises 10 residues. V was trimmed by 4 bases and J by 3 bases, leaving 4 bases between them. The V gene's germline CDR1 is SQVTM and CDR2 ANQGSEA.

The chain has TRBV7-9 and TRBJ1-5; 8 bases line up with TRBD1. The CDR3 is 14 amino acids. The ends lost 2 bases at V and 6 bases at J; junction bases unmatched: 3. Germline V CDR1 and CDR2: SEHNR, FQNEAQ (reference sequence). The CDR3: CASSLQGASQPQHF. The CDR3 region has the DNA TGTGCCAGCAGCTTACAGGGGGCCTCTCAGCCCCAGCATTTT.

This sequence joins TRBV7-3 and TRBJ2-7, with 9 bases fitting TRBD2. CDR1 SGHTA and CDR2 FQGTGA come from the germline V gene. Trimming removed 3 bases from V and 2 bases from J; junction bases left unmatched: 2. The CDR3 totals 14 residues. The CDR3 loop is CASSLSSGTYEQYF. The CDR3 DNA reads TGTGCCAGCAGCTTGTCTAGCGGGACCTACGAGCAGTACTTC.

The rearrangement uses TRBV4-2 and TRBJ2-7; D may be TRBD2 (5 bases). The CDR3 consists of 15 residues. Germline CDR1 reads LGHNA; CDR2 reads YNFKEQ. Trimming took off 1 base at V and 0 bases at J, with 10 bases between the two ends. CDR3 sequence (DNA): TGTGCCAGCAGCCAAGGTTTAGCGCTCTCCTACGAGCAGTACTTC. This codes for CASSQGLALSYEQYF.

As DNA, the CDR3 is TGTGCCAGCAGTTACTATCACCGGGGAGACAATGAAGCTTTCTTT. Amino acid sequence: CASSYYHRGDNEAFF. This sequence joins TRBV6-5 and TRBJ1-1; no clear D gene. Trimming removed 1 base from V and 7 bases from J, with 16 bases in between. There are 15 residues in the CDR3. The germline gives CDR1 MNHEY, CDR2 SVGAGI.

The V gene is TRBV4-1, the J gene TRBJ1-2, with D perhaps matching TRBD1 (5 bases). The CDR3 totals 15 residues. The V gene's germline CDR1 is MGHRA and CDR2 YSYEKL. V was pared by 1 base and J by 4 bases, with 13 bases between. CDR3 DNA: TGCGCCAGCAGCCAAGCAGACAGATGGGGCTATGGCTACACCTTC. It yields the protein CASSQADRWGYGYTF.

The chain is built from TRBV9 and TRBJ2-7, with D perhaps TRBD1 (6 bases). Germline V gene data show CDR1 as SGDLS and CDR2 as YYNGEE. V lost 10 bases and J lost 5, with 16 bases in between. The CDR3 covers 12 residues. The CDR3 coding sequence is TGTGCCTCAGGGCAGGGGTTCAACGAGCAGTACTTC. Protein product: CASGQGFNEQYF.

This chain links TRBV5-4 with TRBJ2-1, with TRBD1 matching 8 bases. Germline V gene data show CDR1 as SGHNT and CDR2 as YYREEE (reference sequence). Trimming at V came to 3 bases and at J to 1 base, leaving 6 bases not matched to a gene. CDR3 length: 16 amino acids. The CDR3 sequence is CASSWLTGDSYNEQFF. The CDR3 DNA reads as TGTGCCAGCAGCTGGTTGACAGGGGATTCCTACAATGAGCAGTTCTTC.

The chain couples TRBV7-3 to TRBJ1-4; D unresolved. V was shortened by 8 bases and J by 5 bases, with 24 bases between the two germline ends. The CDR3 is 17 amino acids. CDR1 and CDR2 from the germline V gene are SGHTA and FQGTGA. The CDR3 loop reads CASVAGPTSRGNEKLFF. The CDR3 nucleotides are TGTGCCAGCGTCGCCGGACCGACTAGCCGAGGAAATGAAAAACTGTTTTTT.

The rearrangement links TRBV30 to TRBJ2-3; D is ambiguous. The ends were cut back, 4 bases at V and 6 bases at J, with 11 bases in the middle. CDR1 is GTSNPN and CDR2 is SVGIG in the germline V gene (reference sequence). The CDR3 contains 12 residues. CDR3 amino acids: CAWNQNSDTQYF. Here the CDR3 DNA reads TGTGCCTGGAACCAAAACTCTGATACGCAGTATTTT.

J is TRBJ1-1 and V is TRBV7-8; D unresolved. The CDR3 is 13 residues long. V gave up 1 base and J gave up 9 bases, with 12 bases separating them. The germline CDR1 and CDR2 sequences are SGHVS and FQNEAQ. The chain's CDR3 is CASSLEIRSKAFF. The CDR3 nucleotides are TGTGCCAGCAGCTTAGAGATTCGGTCGAAAGCTTTCTTT.

This chain connects TRBV6-5 to TRBJ2-1, with TRBD2 matching 15 bases. V gave up 0 bases and J gave up 7 bases; unmatched junction bases: 1. Germline-derived CDR1 and CDR2 are MNHEY and SVGAGI. This CDR3 spans 16 amino acids. The CDR3 DNA reads as TGTGCCAGCAGTTACTCCGGGACTAGCGGGAGGAATGAGCAGTTCTTC. It yields the protein CASSYSGTSGRNEQFF.

This chain joins TRBV25-1 and TRBJ1-2; a weak D match, TRBD1 (6 bases). The V end was cut by 5 bases, the J end by 0 bases, with 13 bases between. From germline, CDR1 is MGHDK and CDR2 SYGVNS. The CDR3 has 15 residues. In nucleotides, the CDR3 is TGTGCCAGCAGTTCTACCTGGGGGCCTAACTATGGCTACACCTTC. Translation gives CASSSTWGPNYGYTF.

The V gene is TRBV15, the J gene TRBJ1-1, with D possibly TRBD1 on 5 matching bases. Trimming removed 5 bases from V and 2 bases from J, with 15 bases in between. CDR3 length equals 15 residues. Germline V gene sequence: CDR1 LNHNV, CDR2 YYDKDF (reference sequence). This chain's CDR3 is CATSRTGRGNTEAFF. CDR3 nucleotides: TGTGCCACCAGCCGAACCGGGAGGGGTAACACTGAAGCTTTCTTT.

V gene TRBV5-1 combines with J gene TRBJ2-1; tentatively, D is TRBD1 (5 bases). V was clipped by 5 bases and J by 0 bases, with 12 bases between them. Germline V lookup: CDR1 SGHRS, CDR2 YFSETQ. This CDR3 region has 15 residues. The DNA of the CDR3 is TGCGCCAGCAGTCAAGACAGTAGCTCCTACAATGAGCAGTTCTTC. Its translation is CASSQDSSSYNEQFF.

This sequence joins TRBV4-3 and TRBJ2-7, with 8 nucleotides matching TRBD1. CDR1 is LGHNA, CDR2 YSLEER, per germline. The CDR3 runs 13 residues. V was clipped by 1 base and J by 5 bases; unmatched bases: 1. CDR3: CASSQATGDEQYF. The CDR3 DNA is TGCGCCAGCAGCCAAGCGACAGGGGACGAGCAGTACTTC.

The chain uses TRBV27 and TRBJ1-1; D might be TRBD1 (6 bases). This CDR3 is 16 amino acids long. Germline loops: CDR1 MNHEY, CDR2 SMNVEV (reference sequence). Trimming took 4 bases from V and 4 from J, leaving 19 bases between them. CDR3 nucleotide sequence: TGTGCCAGCAGTTCCTGGGACACCCTCAGCGGCACTGAAGCTTTCTTT. Encoded protein: CASSSWDTLSGTEAFF.

V and J are TRBV5-4 and TRBJ2-1; D gene uncertain. Between the trimmed V and J ends, which lost 3 bases and 4 bases, there was a span of 8 bases. This CDR3 contains 13 residues. Germline lookup yields CDR1 SGHNT and CDR2 YYREEE (reference sequence). The CDR3 nucleotides read TGTGCCAGCAGCTCCGAGACTTACAATGAGCAGTTCTTC. Its translation is CASSSETYNEQFF.

The chain combines TRBV7-9 with TRBJ1-5; D unresolved. Between the trimmed V and J ends, which lost 1 base and 9 bases, there was a span of 7 bases. Germline lookup yields CDR1 SEHNR and CDR2 FQNEAQ (reference sequence). The CDR3 is 12 residues long. CDR3 nucleotide sequence: TGTGCCAGCAGCTTAGTGGCAGGGCCCCAGCATTTT. Its translation: CASSLVAGPQHF.